A selection of T cell receptor beta chains follows, all from one sample in a study of identical twins. TCRdb ran MiXCR on the 5' RACE reads and lists one entry per CDR3 protein. The sample has about 720,000 distinct CDR3 sequences; around 8.6% are singletons. This sample also appeared in a second study, on yellow fever vaccine responses in identical twins.

What was sequenced was PBMCs. Source of these receptors: a young woman in good health. Both conserved end residues are part of each CDR3. The order of the fields is CDR3 length, J gene, V gene, clone size, D gene, CDR3 DNA, CDR3 protein. The D gene is left open where the match is weak. Size tells how often a clone was seen (once, few, many) or the class of an expanded clone, and some rows leave it out.

CDR3 length: 14
J gene: TRBJ1-1
V gene: TRBV7-6
clone size: -
D gene: -
CDR3 DNA: TGTGCCAGCACCCCCCAGGGAGGGAACACTGAAGCTTTCTTT
CDR3 protein: CASTPQGGNTEAFF

CDR3 length: 15
J gene: TRBJ2-1
V gene: TRBV7-9
clone size: few
D gene: -
CDR3 DNA: TGTGCCAGCAGCTTATTGGGAAGCGAATACAATGAGCAGTTCTTC
CDR3 protein: CASSLLGSEYNEQFF

CDR3 length: 15
J gene: TRBJ2-2
V gene: TRBV10-2
clone size: few
D gene: TRBD2
CDR3 DNA: TGCGCCAGCAGTATCAAGCGGGAGGGCACCGGGGAGCTGTTTTTT
CDR3 protein: CASSIKREGTGELFF

CDR3 length: 15
J gene: TRBJ2-7
V gene: TRBV9
clone size: few
D gene: -
CDR3 DNA: TGTGCCAGCAGCGTTTTCGTCGGGGGGCCCTACGAGCAGTACTTC
CDR3 protein: CASSVFVGGPYEQYF

CDR3 length: 14
J gene: TRBJ2-1
V gene: TRBV10-3
clone size: many
D gene: -
CDR3 DNA: TGTGCCATCAGTGTGTCACTACGCAACAATGAGCAGTTCTTC
CDR3 protein: CAISVSLRNNEQFF

CDR3 length: 15
J gene: TRBJ2-3
V gene: TRBV2
clone size: -
D gene: -
CDR3 DNA: TGTGCCAGCAGGGCAACGACCCGGGACTCAGATACGCAGTATTTT
CDR3 protein: CASRATTRDSDTQYF

CDR3 length: 14
J gene: TRBJ2-2
V gene: TRBV5-1
clone size: -
D gene: TRBD1
CDR3 DNA: TGCGCCAGCAGACGGACAGGGGCCACCGGGGAGCTGTTTTTT
CDR3 protein: CASRRTGATGELFF

CDR3 length: 12
J gene: TRBJ1-4
V gene: TRBV29-1
clone size: many
D gene: -
CDR3 DNA: TGCAGCGTTGAAGTAGACACTGAAAAACTGTTTTTT
CDR3 protein: CSVEVDTEKLFF

CDR3 length: 13
J gene: TRBJ2-7
V gene: TRBV12-3/TRBV12-4
clone size: many
D gene: -
CDR3 DNA: TGTGCCAGCAGTTTAGCTCGGGGAAACGAGCAGTACTTC
CDR3 protein: CASSLARGNEQYF

CDR3 length: 13
J gene: TRBJ1-2
V gene: TRBV20-1
clone size: -
D gene: -
CDR3 DNA: TGCAGTGCTAGAGATTCCGTAGGGTATGGCTACACCTTC
CDR3 protein: CSARDSVGYGYTF

CDR3 length: 16
J gene: TRBJ2-7
V gene: TRBV24-1
clone size: -
D gene: TRBD2
CDR3 DNA: TGTGCCACCAGTGATGGAGGACTAGCGGGAGTCCACGAGCAGTACTTC
CDR3 protein: CATSDGGLAGVHEQYF

CDR3 length: 14
J gene: TRBJ2-5
V gene: TRBV6-1
clone size: -
D gene: -
CDR3 DNA: TGTGCCAGCACCGGAGGGACAGCAAAAGAGACCCAGTACTTC
CDR3 protein: CASTGGTAKETQYF

CDR3 length: 16
J gene: TRBJ1-3
V gene: TRBV25-1
clone size: -
D gene: TRBD1
CDR3 DNA: TGTGCCAGCAGTGAATGGGACAGGACCTCTGGAAACACCATATATTTT
CDR3 protein: CASSEWDRTSGNTIYF

CDR3 length: 15
J gene: TRBJ1-2
V gene: TRBV27
clone size: -
D gene: TRBD1
CDR3 DNA: TGTGCCAGCAGTTTGGAGGGACAGGGTTTCTATGGCTACACCTTC
CDR3 protein: CASSLEGQGFYGYTF

CDR3 length: 17
J gene: TRBJ2-2
V gene: TRBV5-1
clone size: many
D gene: TRBD2
CDR3 DNA: TGCGCCAGCAGCTCGGGACTAGCGGGACCGAACACCGGGGAGCTGTTTTTT
CDR3 protein: CASSSGLAGPNTGELFF

CDR3 length: 14
J gene: TRBJ1-1
V gene: TRBV6-2/TRBV6-3
clone size: -
D gene: -
CDR3 DNA: TGTGCCAGCAGTTACTCGGCAATGAACACTGAAGCTTTCTTT
CDR3 protein: CASSYSAMNTEAFF

CDR3 length: 16
J gene: TRBJ2-7
V gene: TRBV7-2
clone size: many
D gene: -
CDR3 DNA: TGTGCCAGCAGCTTCCCCGGCGGGTCCCTTCTCTACGAGCAGTACTTC
CDR3 protein: CASSFPGGSLLYEQYF

CDR3 length: 17
J gene: TRBJ2-1
V gene: TRBV5-1
clone size: -
D gene: TRBD2
CDR3 DNA: TGCGCCAGCAGCTTGGGGCAGCGGGGGCACTCCTACAATGAGCAGTTCTTC
CDR3 protein: CASSLGQRGHSYNEQFF

CDR3 length: 12
J gene: TRBJ2-1
V gene: TRBV10-1
clone size: many
D gene: -
CDR3 DNA: TGCGCCAGCAGTGACCGGCAGGGGAATGAGTTCTTC
CDR3 protein: CASSDRQGNEFF

CDR3 length: 14
J gene: TRBJ2-7
V gene: TRBV5-1
clone size: -
D gene: -
CDR3 DNA: TGCGCCAGCAGCTACGAACCGTCAGCCTACGAGCAGTACTTC
CDR3 protein: CASSYEPSAYEQYF

CDR3 length: 12
J gene: TRBJ2-7
V gene: TRBV12-3/TRBV12-4
clone size: -
D gene: -
CDR3 DNA: TGTGCCAGCAGTTTATCGTCGGGCAGGGCGTACTTC
CDR3 protein: CASSLSSGRAYF

CDR3 length: 16
J gene: TRBJ2-7
V gene: TRBV20-1
clone size: few
D gene: -
CDR3 DNA: TGCAGTGCTAGAGATCCTTTTTCGACCGGCTTCTACGAGCAGTACTTC
CDR3 protein: CSARDPFSTGFYEQYF

CDR3 length: 14
J gene: TRBJ2-3
V gene: TRBV7-9
clone size: many
D gene: TRBD2
CDR3 DNA: TGTGCCAGCACCGGCGGGGGGCCGGCTGACCCGCAGTATTTT
CDR3 protein: CASTGGGPADPQYF

CDR3 length: 16
J gene: TRBJ2-1
V gene: TRBV6-2/TRBV6-3
clone size: few
D gene: TRBD2
CDR3 DNA: TGTGCCAGCAGTCTCACCCCATCGACTAGCGGGAGTCTTGAGTTCTTC
CDR3 protein: CASSLTPSTSGSLEFF

CDR3 length: 15
J gene: TRBJ2-7
V gene: TRBV12-3/TRBV12-4
clone size: many
D gene: -
CDR3 DNA: TGTGCCAGCAGCCTAACTGGACCCCACATCTACGAGCAGTACTTC
CDR3 protein: CASSLTGPHIYEQYF

CDR3 length: 17
J gene: TRBJ2-5
V gene: TRBV7-9
clone size: few
D gene: TRBD2
CDR3 DNA: TGTGCCAGCAGCTCAGCGGGGTTTAACACCTACCAAGAGACCCAGTACTTC
CDR3 protein: CASSSAGFNTYQETQYF

CDR3 length: 13
J gene: TRBJ2-5
V gene: TRBV29-1
clone size: -
D gene: -
CDR3 DNA: TGCAGCCCCGCGTTAGGGGCCGGTGAGACCCAGTACTTC
CDR3 protein: CSPALGAGETQYF

CDR3 length: 13
J gene: TRBJ2-7
V gene: TRBV29-1
clone size: -
D gene: -
CDR3 DNA: TGCAGCGTTGAGGGGGGACAGTCCTACGAGCAGTACTTC
CDR3 protein: CSVEGGQSYEQYF

CDR3 length: 14
J gene: TRBJ2-7
V gene: TRBV5-1
clone size: -
D gene: TRBD1
CDR3 DNA: TGCGCCAGCAGCCCAGGACAGGGGTGGGACGAGCAGTACTTC
CDR3 protein: CASSPGQGWDEQYF

CDR3 length: 14
J gene: TRBJ2-1
V gene: TRBV20-1
clone size: many
D gene: TRBD2
CDR3 DNA: TGCAGTGCTAGCGCGGGAGACTCCTACAATGAGCAGTTCTTC
CDR3 protein: CSASAGDSYNEQFF

CDR3 length: 14
J gene: TRBJ2-2
V gene: TRBV5-1
clone size: -
D gene: TRBD1
CDR3 DNA: TGCGCCAGCAGCCCTAGGACAGGTCCCGGGGAGCTGTTTTTT
CDR3 protein: CASSPRTGPGELFF

CDR3 length: 14
J gene: TRBJ1-5
V gene: TRBV28
clone size: -
D gene: -
CDR3 DNA: TGTGCCAGCAGTCGGACGGGGGAGGTTCAGCCCCAGCATTTT
CDR3 protein: CASSRTGEVQPQHF

CDR3 length: 14
J gene: TRBJ2-7
V gene: TRBV4-3
clone size: -
D gene: -
CDR3 DNA: TGCGCCAGCAGCCAAGATCCAGCGGGCTACGAGCAGTACTTC
CDR3 protein: CASSQDPAGYEQYF

CDR3 length: 15
J gene: TRBJ2-3
V gene: TRBV3-1
clone size: few
D gene: -
CDR3 DNA: TGTGCCAGCAGCCCAGAGGTCCGGGACGGAGATACGCAGTATTTT
CDR3 protein: CASSPEVRDGDTQYF

CDR3 length: 18
J gene: TRBJ2-1
V gene: TRBV4-3
clone size: -
D gene: TRBD2
CDR3 DNA: TGCGCCAGCAGCCCCAAGCTGGGACTAGCGAGCTCCTACAATGAGCAGTTCTTC
CDR3 protein: CASSPKLGLASSYNEQFF

CDR3 length: 12
J gene: TRBJ2-7
V gene: TRBV30
clone size: -
D gene: -
CDR3 DNA: TGTGCCTGGAGTCCCGACAGCTACGAGCAGTACTTC
CDR3 protein: CAWSPDSYEQYF

CDR3 length: 16
J gene: TRBJ2-1
V gene: TRBV6-2/TRBV6-3
clone size: many
D gene: -
CDR3 DNA: TGTGCCAGCAGTTACTCGAACGGGGTTTCCTACAATGAGCAGTTCTTC
CDR3 protein: CASSYSNGVSYNEQFF

CDR3 length: 16
J gene: TRBJ2-7
V gene: TRBV7-9
clone size: -
D gene: TRBD1
CDR3 DNA: TGTGCCAGCAGCTCCCCGGTAGTGACAGGGACCTACGAGCAGTACTTC
CDR3 protein: CASSSPVVTGTYEQYF

CDR3 length: 14
J gene: TRBJ2-2
V gene: TRBV2
clone size: many
D gene: TRBD1
CDR3 DNA: TGTGCCAGCAAGGGACAGAAGAACACCGGGGAGCTGTTTTTT
CDR3 protein: CASKGQKNTGELFF

CDR3 length: 15
J gene: TRBJ2-1
V gene: TRBV19
clone size: -
D gene: -
CDR3 DNA: TGTGCCAGTAGCCTTTCTTTGGGGGCAGGAAATGAGCAGTTCTTC
CDR3 protein: CASSLSLGAGNEQFF

CDR3 length: 13
J gene: TRBJ2-3
V gene: TRBV7-3
clone size: many
D gene: -
CDR3 DNA: TGTGCCAGCAGCCTGGGGACCTCAGATACGCAGTATTTT
CDR3 protein: CASSLGTSDTQYF

CDR3 length: 14
J gene: TRBJ2-1
V gene: TRBV7-2
clone size: -
D gene: -
CDR3 DNA: TGTGCCAGCAGCTTAGGCTCCGGTGCGTTTGAGCAGTTCTTC
CDR3 protein: CASSLGSGAFEQFF

CDR3 length: 11
J gene: TRBJ2-7
V gene: TRBV6-2/TRBV6-3
clone size: -
D gene: -
CDR3 DNA: TGTGCCAGCAGAAAAGGGCACGAGCAGTACTTC
CDR3 protein: CASRKGHEQYF

CDR3 length: 16
J gene: TRBJ2-5
V gene: TRBV28
clone size: -
D gene: -
CDR3 DNA: TGTGCCAGCAGTTTCTCCTACGCATTTACGGAAGAGACCCAGTACTTC
CDR3 protein: CASSFSYAFTEETQYF

CDR3 length: 15
J gene: TRBJ2-5
V gene: TRBV11-2
clone size: many
D gene: TRBD2
CDR3 DNA: TGTGCCAGCAGCTTAGAGCTAGCGGTCCAAGAGACCCAGTACTTC
CDR3 protein: CASSLELAVQETQYF